This is a list of T cell receptor beta chains from one sample in a study of blood T cell repertoires in COVID-19. TCRdb's copy holds only in-frame clones and misses some; the assay was immunoSEQ multiplex PCR. This sample has approximately 70,000 clones; roughly 88% occur once, and the top ten carry 0.95% to 1.5%. Material: peripheral blood. The receptors were sampled from a woman aged 60-70 years with acute or convalescent COVID-19. Both conserved end residues are part of each CDR3. A D gene is named only where the DNA matches it firmly. Not all rows give a size; the values are once, few, many and, for expanded clones, a class.

- | TRBJ1-1 | - | TRBV18 | TGTGCCAGCTCATCCTTCGGCGGGGGAGAGGACACTGAAGCTTTCTTT | CASSSFGGGEDTEAFF
- | TRBJ1-5 | - | TRBV5-4 | TGTGCCAGCAGCTTGGGAGGGAACAATCAGCCCCAGCATTTT | CASSLGGNNQPQHF
- | TRBJ1-1 | - | TRBV28 | TGTGCCAGCAGTTTGAGGCAGGAAGCTTTCTTT | CASSLRQEAFF
once | TRBJ2-5 | - | TRBV7-8 | TGTGCCAGCAGCGCGCCGGGACTCCGGTACCAAGAGACCCAGTACTTC | CASSAPGLRYQETQYF
once | TRBJ2-1 | TRBD2 | TRBV7-2 | TGTGCCAGCAGCAACTACCGGACTAGCAGTGAGCAGTTCTTC | CASSNYRTSSEQFF
few | TRBJ2-5 | - | TRBV4-1 | TGCGCCAGCAGCCAAGATTTCTCGGGATTAGAGACCCAGTACTTC | CASSQDFSGLETQYF
- | TRBJ2-3 | - | TRBV5-1 | TGCGCCAGCCGAGAAATACCTAGCACAGATACGCAGTATTTT | CASREIPSTDTQYF
- | TRBJ1-1 | TRBD1 | TRBV5-4 | TGTGCCAGCAGCCAAAAGACAGGGGACACTGAAGCTTTCTTT | CASSQKTGDTEAFF
- | TRBJ2-1 | TRBD1 | TRBV14 | TGTGCCAGCAGCCGTAGGACAGGGGGCAACTACAATGAGCAGTTCTTC | CASSRRTGGNYNEQFF
- | TRBJ2-5 | - | TRBV9 | TGTGCCAGCAGCCCCAGCAGGGGAGAGACCCAGTACTTC | CASSPSRGETQYF
- | TRBJ2-1 | TRBD2 | TRBV11-3 | TGTGCCAGCAGAAAGGGACTAGCTACGAATGAGCAGTTCTTC | CASRKGLATNEQFF
- | TRBJ1-2 | - | TRBV29-1 | TGCAGCGTTGAAGATTGGAGGGCCTATAACTATGGCTACACCTTC | CSVEDWRAYNYGYTF
- | TRBJ1-3 | - | TRBV20-1 | TGCAGTGCTAGTAAAGCCGTAGGAAACACCATATATTTT | CSASKAVGNTIYF
- | TRBJ1-6 | - | TRBV6-5 | TGTGTGGTTAGCTCCTATAATTCACCCCTCCACTTT | CVVSSYNSPLHF
- | TRBJ2-5 | - | TRBV5-5 | TGTGCCAGCAGCTTGCACAACCAAGAGACCCAGTACTTC | CASSLHNQETQYF
- | TRBJ2-1 | TRBD1 | TRBV5-1 | TGCGCCAGCAGCCCTGGGGACAGGGCCGGCAATGAGCAGTTCTTC | CASSPGDRAGNEQFF
- | TRBJ1-6 | TRBD1 | TRBV13 | TGTGCCAGCAGCTTTCGACAGGGAGCGTTGGTATCACCCCTCCACTTT | CASSFRQGALVSPLHF
- | TRBJ2-1 | TRBD2 | TRBV11-3 | TGTGCCAGCAGCGCCGGACTAGCGGGTTTGAGTGAGCAGTTCTTC | CASSAGLAGLSEQFF